The 29 T cell receptor beta chains given below trace back to one sample, sequenced in a study of control samples from healthy donors and cancer patients. Repertoires were generated with immunoSEQ multiplex PCR, while TCRdb's copy carries only in-frame clones and drops some. Of roughly 130,000 clones listed, roughly 94% were seen once; the top ten hold 13% to 15%. The sample was PBMCs. These receptors all stem from a man aged 55-75 years with colorectal cancer.

In this sample, this clone turned up once. The chain links TRBV3-1 (or the pseudogene TRBV3-2) to TRBJ2-7; D is possibly TRBD2 (6 bases). Germline V gene data show CDR1 as LGHDT and CDR2 as YNNKEL (reference sequence). The CDR3 consists of 15 residues. Trimming removed 1 base from V and 2 bases from J, with 12 bases in between. The CDR3 bases are TGTGCCAGCAGCCAAGGGGCGGGGCCTGCCTACGAGCAGTACTTC. This codes for CASSQGAGPAYEQYF.

In nucleotides, the CDR3 is TGTGCCAGCAGCCAAGATACAGTCACCGGGGAGCTGTTTTTT. As protein: CASSQDTVTGELFF. V is TRBV3-1 (or the pseudogene TRBV3-2) and J is TRBJ2-2; D unresolved. The CDR3 spans 14 residues. The germline V gene has CDR1 LGHDT and CDR2 YNNKEL (reference sequence). V lost 0 bases and J lost 4, with 6 bases in between.

J is TRBJ2-1 and V is TRBV7-9, with a weak D call TRBD1 (5 bases). The CDR3 contains 15 residues. CDR1 is SEHNR and CDR2 is FQNEAQ in the germline V gene (reference sequence). Trimming removed 6 bases at V and 3 bases at J, with 15 bases between. The DNA of the CDR3 is TGTGCCAGCAGAGCCCGCGACAGCGTCTACAATGAGCAGTTCTTC. Amino acid sequence: CASRARDSVYNEQFF.

DNA for the CDR3: TGTGCCAGTAGCTCGGGACAGGGAGATTCAGGCTACACCTTC. Residues: CASSSGQGDSGYTF. J is TRBJ1-2 and V is TRBV19; 9 bases match TRBD1. The CDR3 has 14 residues. Germline assignment: CDR1 LNHDA and CDR2 SQIVND (reference sequence). The V segment lost 6 bases and the J segment 8 bases; nucleotides outside the gene matches: 10. Based on the CDR3 plus reference TRBV19 and TRBJ1-2, the full variable domain is DGGITQSPKYLFRKEGQNVTLSCEQNLNHDAMYWYRQDPGQGLRLIYYSQIVNDFQKGDIAEGYSVSREKKESFPLTVTSAQKNPTAFYLCASSSGQGDSGYTFGSGTRLTVV.

The chain has TRBV19 and TRBJ1-2; tentatively, D is TRBD1 (6 bases). CDR1 LNHDA and CDR2 SQIVND come from the germline V gene (reference sequence). V lost 5 bases to trimming and J lost 3 bases, with 13 bases between them. This CDR3 is 14 amino acids long. CDR3 residues: CASSETGEHYGYTF. CDR3 nucleotides: TGTGCCAGTAGTGAGACAGGAGAACACTATGGCTACACCTTC.

The gene calls are TRBV2 and TRBJ1-2; tentatively, D is TRBD1 (6 bases). V dropped 7 bases and J dropped 8 bases, with 17 bases sitting between them. Per germline, CDR1 SNHLY and CDR2 FYNNEI. CDR3 size: 13 residues. The CDR3 region is CASILNTGGGYTF. The CDR3 DNA is TGTGCCAGCATACTTAATACTGGGGGCGGCTACACCTTC.

The V and J genes are TRBV11-2 and TRBJ2-1; D is unclear. The CDR3 is 13 residues long. Germline V lookup: CDR1 SGHAT, CDR2 FQNNGV. The V gene lost 7 bases and the J gene lost 6 bases, with 13 bases spanning the gap. DNA for the CDR3: TGTGCCAGCATCTTTTCTGTCGGCAATGAGCAGTTCTTC. This codes for CASIFSVGNEQFF.

The genes are TRBV14 and TRBJ1-2; TRBD1 agrees at 7 bases. This CDR3 has 17 amino acids. Per germline, CDR1 SGHDN and CDR2 FVKESK. Germline trimming cut 3 bases from V and 0 bases from J; bases unmatched to any gene: 10. The CDR3 sequence is CASSHALQGGANYGYTF. The CDR3, as DNA: TGTGCCAGCAGCCATGCCTTGCAGGGGGGAGCTAACTATGGCTACACCTTC.

This chain connects TRBV4-1 to TRBJ1-6; no firm D call. From germline, CDR1 is MGHRA and CDR2 YSYEKL. V was trimmed by 0 bases and J by 0 bases, leaving 9 bases between them. CDR3 length: 17 residues. CDR3 amino acids: CASSQDYGSSYNSPLHF. The CDR3 coding sequence is TGCGCCAGCAGCCAAGATTATGGGAGCTCCTATAATTCACCCCTCCACTTT.

The gene calls are TRBV4-1 and TRBJ1-1, with 7 bases lining up with TRBD1. The germline V gene encodes CDR1 MGHRA and CDR2 YSYEKL. Unmatched junction bases numbered 3, after V lost 4 bases and J lost 1 base. The CDR3 totals 14 residues. CDR3 amino acids: CASSLGQSNTEAFF. In nucleotides, the CDR3 is TGCGCCAGCAGCCTGGGACAGTCGAACACTGAAGCTTTCTTT.

The gene calls are TRBV28 and TRBJ2-1, with 10 bases that match TRBD2. This CDR3 comprises 16 residues. The germline V gene has CDR1 MDHEN and CDR2 SYDVKM. J was trimmed by 2 bases and V by 7 bases; bases with no gene match: 8. The CDR3 sequence: CASTPGSGGTYNEQFF. CDR3 bases: TGTGCCAGCACCCCAGGTAGCGGGGGGACCTACAATGAGCAGTTCTTC.

The V call is TRBV10-3, the J call TRBJ1-2; D not resolved. The CDR3 extends over 11 amino acids. V was clipped by 8 bases and J by 0 bases, with 4 bases between them. In germline, CDR1 is ENHRY, CDR2 SYGVKD. Here the CDR3 DNA reads TGTGCCATCGGATCTAACTATGGCTACACCTTC. This sequence encodes CAIGSNYGYTF.

This rearrangement joins TRBV3-1 (or the pseudogene TRBV3-2) to TRBJ2-7; 9 bases are shared with TRBD2. The CDR3 runs 15 residues. The germline V gene has CDR1 LGHDT and CDR2 YNNKEL (reference sequence). The junction had 4 bases not matched to a gene; V was cut back by 4 bases and J by 0 bases. DNA for the CDR3: TGTGCCAGCAGCCCCGGGACTAGCCCCTCCTACGAGCAGTACTTC. Translated, it gives CASSPGTSPSYEQYF.

The chain carries TRBV6-1 and TRBJ1-4, with D tentatively TRBD1 (5 bases). V lost 3 bases and J 2 bases, leaving 10 bases between the germline ends. Germline V lookup: CDR1 MNHNS, CDR2 SASEGT. The CDR3 is 15 amino acids. CDR3 coding DNA: TGTGCCAGCAGTGACAGGGAACGGACTAATGAAAAACTGTTTTTT. It codes for CASSDRERTNEKLFF.

This clone appeared a single time. The V and J genes are TRBV2 and TRBJ2-3; 12 nucleotides agree with TRBD2. The trim removed 6 bases at V and 0 bases at J, leaving 7 bases unmatched. CDR3 length: 17 residues. Germline V gives CDR1 SNHLY, CDR2 FYNNEI. CDR3 sequence reads: CASRGTSGGTSTDTQYF. CDR3 DNA: TGTGCCAGCAGGGGAACTAGCGGGGGGACTAGCACAGATACGCAGTATTTT.

This clone was counted a few times. V is TRBV19 and J is TRBJ1-1; D gene unclear. The CDR3 sequence is 13 residues long. Deletions cut 5 bases from V and 5 bases from J, with 12 bases between. CDR1 is LNHDA and CDR2 is SQIVND in the germline V gene (reference sequence). The CDR3 protein is CASSFSVGTEAFF. Written as DNA, the CDR3 is TGTGCCAGTAGTTTCTCGGTGGGGACTGAAGCTTTCTTT. The full variable domain, with the rest looked up from reference TRBV19 and TRBJ1-1, is DGGITQSPKYLFRKEGQNVTLSCEQNLNHDAMYWYRQDPGQGLRLIYYSQIVNDFQKGDIAEGYSVSREKKESFPLTVTSAQKNPTAFYLCASSFSVGTEAFFGQGTRLTVV.

The chain carries TRBV2 and TRBJ2-3; D is unresolved. Germline V lookup: CDR1 SNHLY, CDR2 FYNNEI. The CDR3 has 11 amino acids. CDR3 sequence reads: CATAYEDTQYF. DNA for the CDR3: TGTGCAACCGCGTATGAAGATACGCAGTATTTT.

The chain joins TRBV5-1 to TRBJ2-5; 8 nucleotides align to TRBD1. The junction had 9 bases not matched to a gene; V was cut back by 4 bases and J by 1 base. Germline CDR1 is SGHRS and CDR2 is YFSETQ. The CDR3 sequence is 16 residues long. The CDR3 DNA reads TGCGCCAGCAGCCGGCAGGGGGCGCGAGGCCAAGAGACCCAGTACTTC. Translated, it gives CASSRQGARGQETQYF.

The chain carries TRBV19 and TRBJ1-1; D is possibly TRBD1 (6 bases). The CDR3 totals 15 residues. Trimming cost V 10 bases and J 4 bases, with 22 bases left between them. Germline V gene sequence: CDR1 LNHDA, CDR2 SQIVND (reference sequence). In DNA form, the CDR3 reads TGTGCCATAAAGAGGCAGGGGACGGGGACCACTGAAGCTTTCTTT. Amino acid sequence: CAIKRQGTGTTEAFF.

Of note for this clone: This sample includes further DNA sequences coding for the same CDR3. The chain is built from TRBV4-1 and TRBJ2-7; D possibly corresponds to TRBD1 (6 bases). Trimming stripped 1 base from V and 0 bases from J, with 7 bases between. Germline V gene data show CDR1 as MGHRA and CDR2 as YSYEKL. CDR3 length: 14 residues. As DNA, the CDR3 is TGCGCCAGCAGCCAAGCGGACAGCTCCTACGAGCAGTACTTC. Translated: CASSQADSSYEQYF.

This rearrangement joins TRBV5-6 to TRBJ2-7, with TRBD1 as a possible D gene (5 bases). This CDR3 comprises 15 residues. Trimming pared 3 bases from V and 2 bases from J, leaving 15 bases between. CDR1 and CDR2 (germline): SGHDT, YYEEEE. This CDR3 reads CASSSYRFRAYEQYF. The DNA of the CDR3 is TGTGCCAGCAGCTCCTATAGATTCAGGGCCTACGAGCAGTACTTC.

The chain combines TRBV20-1 with TRBJ2-1, with D uncertain. This CDR3 is 11 amino acids long. V was pared by 5 bases and J by 6 bases, with 8 bases between. Germline assignment: CDR1 DFQATT and CDR2 SNEGSKA (reference sequence). As DNA, the CDR3 is TGCAGTGCTGGACCTCTCAATGAGCAGTTCTTC. It specifies CSAGPLNEQFF.

The rearrangement links TRBV6-5 to TRBJ2-1, with 9 bases matching TRBD1. The CDR3 extends over 15 amino acids. Losses at the gene ends were 6 bases for V and 3 bases for J; bases not matched to a gene: 6. Germline V lookup: CDR1 MNHEY, CDR2 SVGAGI. The CDR3 loop is CASSRDRGGYNEQFF. The CDR3 bases are TGTGCCAGCAGCCGTGACAGGGGGGGCTACAATGAGCAGTTCTTC.

The chain couples TRBV19 to TRBJ2-2; D gene ambiguous. Germline-derived CDR1 and CDR2 are LNHDA and SQIVND (reference sequence). The CDR3 is 15 amino acids. V gave up 0 bases and J gave up 3 bases, with 8 bases separating them. The CDR3 coding sequence is TGTGCCAGTAGTATAGAGTACGTGGACACCGGGGAGCTGTTTTTT. It encodes CASSIEYVDTGELFF.

V usage is TRBV5-1 and J usage is TRBJ1-1; D is perhaps TRBD1 (5 bases). Trimming pared 4 bases from V and 1 base from J, leaving 11 bases between. The germline CDR1 and CDR2 sequences are SGHRS and YFSETQ. The CDR3 runs 14 residues. CDR3 residues: CASSPRGGNTEAFF. The CDR3 DNA sequence: TGCGCCAGCAGCCCGAGGGGCGGGAACACTGAAGCTTTCTTT.

V and J are TRBV6-6 and TRBJ1-1; TRBD1 aligns across 12 bases. Trimming cost V 5 bases and J 2 bases; bases outside gene matches: 3. The CDR3 extends over 15 amino acids. CDR1 MNHNY and CDR2 SVGAGI come from the germline V gene (reference sequence). CDR3 in DNA: TGTGCCAGCAGTAAAGGGACAGGGGGCAACACTGAAGCTTTCTTT. This translates into CASSKGTGGNTEAFF.

The rearrangement uses TRBV27 and TRBJ2-1; D remains ambiguous. Germline V gives CDR1 MNHEY, CDR2 SMNVEV (reference sequence). The CDR3 covers 15 residues. V lost 3 bases, J lost 12 bases, and 21 bases lay in between. CDR3 loop: CASSFDPTGEFGQFF. CDR3 nucleotide sequence: TGTGCCAGCAGTTTTGACCCTACTGGTGAATTTGGGCAGTTCTTC.

CDR3 in amino acids: CASSYGQGKTEAFF. The CDR3 DNA reads TGTGCCAGCAGTTACGGGCAGGGAAAAACTGAAGCTTTCTTT. V usage is TRBV6-2 or TRBV6-3 and J usage is TRBJ1-1, with D perhaps TRBD1 (5 bases). V lost 2 bases, J lost 5 bases, and 12 bases lay in between. Germline V gene sequence: CDR1 MNHEY, CDR2 SVGEGT. The CDR3 is made up of 14 amino acids.

The V call is TRBV18, the J call TRBJ1-1, with a weak D call TRBD1 (5 bases). Germline V CDR1 and CDR2: KGHSH, LQKENI. V was trimmed by 7 bases and J by 5 bases, leaving 17 bases between them. The CDR3 runs 14 residues. The CDR3 region is CASLMGRQGTEAFF. The CDR3, as DNA: TGTGCCAGCTTAATGGGCCGTCAGGGTACTGAAGCTTTCTTT. The full variable domain, its missing parts supplied by reference TRBV18 and TRBJ1-1, is NAGVMQNPRHLVRRRGQEARLRCSPMKGHSHVYWYRQLPEEGLKFMVYLQKENIIDESGMPKERFSAEFPKEGPSILRIQQVVRGDSAAYFCASLMGRQGTEAFFGQGTRLTVV.